Reported below is one T cell receptor (beta chain). Primers used in a second PCR of about 6 to 11 cycles were a sample-barcoded 5' primer and a J-beta primer mix. Each CDR3 protein gets one entry after TCRdb re-called the 5' RACE reads with MiXCR. Here the sample spans around 990,000 distinct CDR3 sequences, about 23% being singletons. The data belong to a study of blood T cells in healthy people across ages. This CDR3 has 16 amino acids. Trimming stripped 6 bases from V and 5 bases from J, with 23 bases between. Germline assignment: CDR1 MDHEN and CDR2 SYDVKM. These data are also associated with another study on T cells of mothers and their children.

This receptor was taken from a girl aged 2-10 years in good health. The sequenced sample consisted of blood. The chain recombines TRBV28 with TRBJ2-7; either TRBD1 or TRBD2 may supply D (5 bases each). This CDR3 reads CASSSPAWDLHNEQYF. CDR3 DNA sequence: TGTGCCAGCAGCTCCCCCGCCTGGGACCTTCACAACGAGCAGTACTTC.